These T cell receptor beta chains were read from a single sample in a study of beta chain features in type 1 diabetes. Clones were sequenced by immunoSEQ multiplex PCR, and TCRdb holds only the in-frame ones, with some missing. The sample includes over 100,000 clones, 16% of them seen just once. What was sequenced was central memory CD4+ T cells from blood. These receptors all stem from a man younger than 45 with type 1 diabetes. Both conserved end residues are part of each CDR3. Fields, in order: CDR3 protein, CDR3 DNA, V gene, J gene, clone size, D gene. D genes are given only for firm matches. Clone size is shown for a subset of rows, as once, few, many or a class of expanded clone.

CASSPPTGGAETQYF,TGTGCCAGCAGCCCCCCTACAGGGGGAGCAGAGACCCAGTACTTC,TRBV28,TRBJ2-5,few,TRBD1
CASSLTGQTSYEQYF,TGTGCCAGCAGCTTAACGGGACAGACCTCCTACGAGCAGTACTTC,TRBV7-2,TRBJ2-7,-,TRBD1
CAISESFNQETQYF,TGTGCCATCAGTGAGTCGTTCAACCAAGAGACCCAGTACTTC,TRBV10-3,TRBJ2-5,-,-
CSGGRPEEQYF,TGCAGCGGCGGGCGACCAGAGGAGCAGTACTTC,TRBV29-1,TRBJ2-7,few,-
CASSLDQPHNSPLHF,TGTGCCAGCAGCTTAGATCAGCCGCATAATTCACCCCTCCACTTT,TRBV7-2,TRBJ1-6,few,-
CASSLVVERGRRETQYF,TGTGCCAGCAGCTTAGTGGTGGAGAGGGGGCGGCGAGAGACCCAGTACTTC,TRBV7-2,TRBJ2-5,-,TRBD1
CASSFRTDYGYTF,TGTGCCAGCAGCTTTAGGACGGACTATGGCTACACCTTC,TRBV7-2,TRBJ1-2,-,-
CASRFGRVHNEKLFF,TGTGCCAGCAGATTTGGACGAGTACATAATGAAAAACTGTTTTTT,TRBV2,TRBJ1-4,many,-
CASSLDQRSTDTQYF,TGTGCCAGCAGCTTGGACCAGCGTAGCACAGATACGCAGTATTTT,TRBV5-4,TRBJ2-3,few,-
CSGQQGASPSSNQPQHF,TGCAGCGGCCAACAGGGGGCGAGTCCCAGTAGCAATCAGCCCCAGCATTTT,TRBV29-1,TRBJ1-5,few,TRBD1
CASSKDRPSGNTIYF,TGTGCCAGCAGCAAGGACAGGCCCTCTGGAAACACCATATATTTT,TRBV14,TRBJ1-3,-,TRBD1
CASSGAGTGNRYEQYF,TGTGCCAGCAGTGGAGCCGGGACAGGGAACCGTTACGAGCAGTACTTC,TRBV2,TRBJ2-7,-,TRBD1
CASSSSGDRTPYEQYF,TGTGCCAGCAGCTCATCTGGGGACAGGACCCCCTACGAGCAGTACTTC,TRBV13,TRBJ2-7,-,TRBD1
CASSSPVPYNEQFF,TGTGCCAGCAGTTCCCCGGTTCCCTACAATGAGCAGTTCTTC,TRBV28,TRBJ2-1,few,-
CAFKVNRAYEQYF,TGTGCCTTTAAAGTGAACAGGGCCTACGAGCAGTACTTC,TRBV30,TRBJ2-7,few,-
CASSANRGSEQFF,TGTGCCAGCAGCGCCAATCGGGGGAGTGAGCAGTTCTTC,TRBV9,TRBJ2-1,few,-
CASSVASTDTQYF,TGTGCCAGCAGTGTCGCTTCCACAGATACGCAGTATTTT,TRBV2,TRBJ2-3,-,-
CASGAGTASSGANVLTF,TGTGCTAGTGGAGCCGGGACAGCCAGCTCTGGGGCCAACGTCCTGACTTTC,TRBV12-5,TRBJ2-6,few,TRBD1
CASSLGGQGIYEQYF,TGTGCCAGCAGCTTAGGGGGACAGGGGATATACGAGCAGTACTTC,TRBV7-2,TRBJ2-7,few,TRBD1
CAISEADYGYTF,TGTGCCATCAGTGAGGCGGACTATGGCTACACCTTC,TRBV10-3,TRBJ1-2,-,-
CASGGRGYNEQFF,TGCGCCAGCGGGGGGCGCGGTTACAATGAGCAGTTCTTC,TRBV5-1,TRBJ2-1,many,-
CASSRDHYEQYF,TGTGCCAGCAGCAGGGACCACTACGAGCAGTACTTC,TRBV14,TRBJ2-7,few,-
CAISESVATDTQYF,TGTGCCATCAGTGAGTCGGTCGCCACAGATACGCAGTATTTT,TRBV10-3,TRBJ2-3,many,-
CASSSGRPGEKLFF,TGTGCCAGCAGCTCAGGTAGACCCGGGGAAAAACTGTTTTTT,TRBV14,TRBJ1-4,few,-
CASSPGLAGEMAAKNIQYF,TGTGCCAGCAGCCCCGGACTAGCGGGGGAGATGGCGGCCAAAAACATTCAGTACTTC,TRBV9,TRBJ2-4,-,TRBD2
CACPGTPGNTIYF,TGTGCCTGCCCCGGGACGCCAGGAAACACCATATATTTT,TRBV30,TRBJ1-3,-,-
CASSLGSSSTYEQYF,TGTGCCAGCAGCCTAGGGTCTAGCAGCACCTACGAGCAGTACTTC,TRBV7-9,TRBJ2-7,few,-
CASSTQENTEAFF,TGTGCCAGCAGCACACAAGAGAACACTGAAGCTTTCTTT,TRBV7-2,TRBJ1-1,many,-
CAWSVLTETQYF,TGTGCCTGGAGTGTACTTACAGAGACCCAGTACTTC,TRBV30,TRBJ2-5,few,-
CASRRAAGGADTQYF,TGTGCCAGCAGGAGGGCAGCGGGGGGGGCAGATACGCAGTATTTT,TRBV6-6,TRBJ2-3,few,TRBD2
CASRRTYNEQFF,TGTGCCAGCAGGAGAACCTACAATGAGCAGTTCTTC,TRBV6-1,TRBJ2-1,-,-
CASSPQTRRDEQFF,TGTGCCAGCAGCCCCCAGACAAGGCGCGATGAGCAGTTCTTC,TRBV9,TRBJ2-1,-,-
CASSQDPAGSQETQYF,TGCGCCAGCAGCCAAGATCCAGCGGGGAGCCAAGAGACCCAGTACTTC,TRBV4-3,TRBJ2-5,-,TRBD2